A selection of T cell receptor beta chains follows, all from one sample in a study of identifying expanded T cells in peripheral blood. Sequencing was performed with immunoSEQ multiplex PCR; in TCRdb, only in-frame clones are kept and a portion is missing. The sample lists tens of thousands of clones, around nine tenths seen once, with around 20% in the top ten. Sequences were obtained from blood. The origin of the receptors is a person aged 18 to 70 in good health. The CDR3 runs from the conserved cysteine through the conserved F or W. A D gene is named only where the DNA matches it firmly. Part of the rows lack a size; the others show once, few, many or a class for expanded clones.

>-|TRBV12-5|TRBJ1-2|TRBD1
CASGLLPRDRGHYGYTF
TGTGCTAGTGGTTTACTCCCCCGGGACAGGGGCCACTATGGCTACACCTTC
>many|TRBV6-4|TRBJ2-2|-
CASSEGHNTGELFF
TGTGCCAGCAGTGAAGGGCATAACACCGGGGAGCTGTTTTTT
>-|TRBV15|TRBJ2-5|-
CATSRVGLAETQYF
TGTGCCACCAGCAGAGTCGGCCTGGCAGAGACCCAGTACTTC
>-|TRBV4-3|TRBJ2-1|-
CASSQDGNRYNEQFF
TGCGCCAGCAGCCAAGACGGAAACCGATACAATGAGCAGTTCTTC
>-|TRBV7-2|TRBJ2-2|TRBD1
CASSRRGGQGNTGELFF
TGTGCCAGCAGCCGCCGCGGTGGACAGGGAAACACCGGGGAGCTGTTTTTT
>-|TRBV11-1|TRBJ2-1|TRBD2
CASSQGLAGINEQFF
TGTGCCAGCAGCCAGGGACTAGCGGGGATCAATGAGCAGTTCTTC
>-|TRBV2|TRBJ1-2|TRBD1
CASSVIGTGVF
TGTGCCAGCAGTGTGATTGGGACAGGGGTCTTC
>-|TRBV7-6|TRBJ2-1|TRBD1
CASSLDRGDEQFF
TGTGCCAGCAGCCTGGACAGGGGTGATGAGCAGTTCTTC
>-|TRBV6-1|TRBJ2-3|-
CASNAQGADTQYF
TGTGCCAGCAACGCCCAGGGCGCAGATACGCAGTATTTT
>-|TRBV7-9|TRBJ2-5|-
CASSLGRETQYF
TGTGCCAGCAGCTTGGGAAGAGAGACCCAGTACTTC
>once|TRBV15|TRBJ2-3|-
CATSSRHSTDTQYF
TGTGCCACCAGCTCCCGACACAGCACAGATACGCAGTATTTT
>-|TRBV5-5|TRBJ1-4|-
CASSSPYRASNEKLFF
TGTGCCAGCAGTTCCCCCTACAGGGCGTCTAATGAAAAACTGTTTTTT
>-|TRBV18|TRBJ2-1|-
CASSPSPVGGPRNNEQFF
TGTGCCAGCTCACCATCCCCGGTGGGGGGGCCGAGGAACAATGAGCAGTTCTTC
>-|TRBV5-4|TRBJ2-3|TRBD2
CASSSKTSGSADTQYF
TGTGCCAGCAGCTCAAAGACTAGCGGGTCGGCAGATACGCAGTATTTT
>few|TRBV7-2|TRBJ1-6|-
CASSENSPLHF
TGTGCCAGCAGCGAGAATTCACCCCTCCACTTT
>-|TRBV30|TRBJ2-1|TRBD1
CAWGTGYGNEQFF
TGTGCCTGGGGGACAGGGTATGGAAATGAGCAGTTCTTC
>-|TRBV7-8|TRBJ2-5|-
CASSRLQAQQETQYF
TGTGCCAGCAGCAGATTACAGGCGCAGCAAGAGACCCAGTACTTC
>-|TRBV7-2|TRBJ2-5|TRBD2
CASSLGHSGGLSGTQYF
TGTGCCAGCAGCCTGGGACATAGCGGGGGTCTGAGTGGGACCCAGTACTTC
>-|TRBV28|TRBJ2-3|-
CASSRRPTDTQYF
TGTGCCAGCAGTCGTCGGCCTACAGATACGCAGTATTTT
>few|TRBV7-8|TRBJ1-5|-
CASSLERSRSNQPQHF
TGTGCCAGCAGCTTAGAGAGGTCAAGAAGCAATCAGCCCCAGCATTTT
>-|TRBV15|TRBJ2-6|-
CATSRDRGRTGVLTF
TGTGCCACCAGCAGAGATCGCGGGCGCACGGGCGTCCTGACTTTC
>-|TRBV4-2|TRBJ2-3|-
CASSADRSTDTQYF
TGTGCCAGCAGCGCGGACAGAAGCACAGATACGCAGTATTTT
>-|TRBV4-1|TRBJ1-4|-
CASSQQEVNEKLFF
TGCGCCAGCAGCCAACAGGAAGTTAATGAAAAACTGTTTTTT
>-|TRBV7-8|TRBJ1-2|-
CASSFTPNYGYTF
TGTGCCAGCAGCTTCACCCCTAACTATGGCTACACCTTC
>-|TRBV14|TRBJ1-6|TRBD1
CASSQDPPDRVLDSPLHF
TGTGCCAGCAGCCAAGATCCTCCGGACAGGGTTCTAGATTCACCCCTCCACTTT
>-|TRBV4-2|TRBJ2-5|TRBD1
CASSQTGGQETQYF
TGTGCCAGCAGCCAGACAGGGGGCCAAGAGACCCAGTACTTC
>-|TRBV4-3|TRBJ1-1|-
CASSRDRDTQEAFF
TGCGCCAGCAGCCGAGACCGGGACACCCAAGAAGCTTTCTTT
>few|TRBV2|TRBJ1-2|-
CASQDSNYGYTF
TGTGCCAGCCAGGACAGCAACTATGGCTACACCTTC
>-|TRBV4-2|TRBJ2-1|-
CASSQGPEGGRHEQFF
TGTGCCAGCAGCCAAGGGCCGGAGGGGGGGCGGCATGAGCAGTTCTTC
>-|TRBV7-9|TRBJ1-1|-
CASSRTEAFF
TGTGCCAGCAGCCGCACTGAAGCTTTCTTT
>-|TRBV6-6|TRBJ2-4|-
CATLPGQSKNIQYF
TGTGCCACCTTACCAGGACAGAGTAAAAACATTCAGTACTTC
>-|TRBV15|TRBJ2-3|-
CATSRKRGVGDTQYF
TGTGCCACCAGCAGAAAGAGGGGGGTTGGGGATACGCAGTATTTT
>-|TRBV6-1|TRBJ1-1|TRBD1
CASSETGMNTEAFF
TGTGCCAGCAGTGAGACAGGGATGAACACTGAAGCTTTCTTT
>-|TRBV11-2|TRBJ1-2|-
CASSLEGRLYGYTF
TGTGCCAGCAGCTTAGAGGGTAGACTCTATGGCTACACCTTC
>-|TRBV7-2|TRBJ1-6|-
CASSRRGLGDNSPLHF
TGTGCCAGCAGCCGAAGAGGTCTTGGGGATAATTCACCCCTCCACTTT
>-|TRBV30|TRBJ2-7|-
CAWSSPYEQYF
TGTGCCTGGAGTTCCCCCTACGAGCAGTACTTC
>few|TRBV19|TRBJ1-1|-
CASSNPQNTEAFF
TGTGCCAGTAGTAATCCGCAGAACACTGAAGCTTTCTTT
>-|TRBV15|TRBJ1-5|-
CATSSSGVSNQPQHF
TGTGCCACCAGCAGCTCAGGTGTGAGTAATCAGCCCCAGCATTTT
>-|TRBV7-9|TRBJ2-2|-
CASSPYGGGTNTGELFF
TGTGCCAGCAGCCCTTATGGGGGAGGAACGAACACCGGGGAGCTGTTTTTT
>-|TRBV28|TRBJ1-2|TRBD1
CASTLQGALGYTF
TGTGCCAGCACCTTGCAGGGGGCGCTTGGCTACACCTTC
>once|TRBV9|TRBJ1-1|-
CASSVDMNTEAFF
TGTGCCAGCAGCGTAGATATGAACACTGAAGCTTTCTTT
>-|TRBV4-2|TRBJ2-2|TRBD2
CASSPGGLATGELFF
TGTGCCAGCAGCCCGGGAGGACTAGCCACCGGGGAGCTGTTTTTT
>-|TRBV6-1|TRBJ1-2|TRBD1
CASSVSGGWAYGYTF
TGTGCCAGCAGTGTCTCAGGGGGCTGGGCCTATGGCTACACCTTC
>-|TRBV5-4|TRBJ2-3|TRBD2
CASSSGLAGVGDTQYF
TGTGCCAGCAGCTCGGGACTAGCGGGGGTCGGGGATACGCAGTATTTT
>-|TRBV5-8|TRBJ1-1|-
CASNTDTEGSGDTEAFF
TGTGCCAGCAACACGGACACCGAGGGCTCTGGGGACACTGAAGCTTTCTTT
>-|TRBV10-3|TRBJ2-7|-
CAISDRAGVYEQYF
TGTGCCATCAGTGACAGGGCTGGCGTATACGAGCAGTACTTC
>-|TRBV29-1|TRBJ1-1|-
CSVESPMNTEAFF
TGCAGCGTTGAATCTCCCATGAACACTGAAGCTTTCTTT
>-|TRBV6-5|TRBJ1-1|-
CASSHDGNTEAFF
TGTGCCAGCAGTCACGACGGTAACACTGAAGCTTTCTTT
>-|TRBV7-2|TRBJ2-5|-
CASSSSTETQYF
TGTGCCAGCAGCTCCAGTACAGAGACCCAGTACTTC
>-|TRBV28|TRBJ1-1|TRBD1
CASIPGQGNSAFF
TGTGCCAGCATCCCGGGACAGGGGAACTCGGCTTTCTTT
>-|TRBV5-6|TRBJ1-2|-
CASSLSPELYGYTF
TGTGCCAGCAGCTTGTCCCCAGAACTTTATGGCTACACCTTC
>once|TRBV7-2|TRBJ1-5|-
CASSWGGSNQPQHF
TGTGCCAGCAGCTGGGGGGGGTCCAATCAGCCCCAGCATTTT
>few|TRBV6-5|TRBJ2-5|-
CASRVGPSGTQYF
TGTGCCAGCAGGGTTGGGCCTTCGGGGACCCAGTACTTC